A single sample is the source of the 26 T cell receptor beta chains below, sequenced in a study of T cells in Graves' hyperthyroidism and ophthalmopathy. Regions amplified from RNA transcripts were the TCR beta CDR3 regions. With the HTBI primer set, the TCR CDR3 went through a first round of RT-PCR. TCRdb called the multiplex PCR reads again in MiXCR, with one record for every CDR3 protein. The table shows roughly 400,000 distinct CDR3 sequences, with roughly an eighth occurring only once. The sample taken for sequencing was blood. The receptors originated from a man aged 50 or older with Graves' ophthalmopathy.

There are many counts of this clonotype. CDR3 loop: CASSLRGSSHTEAFF. The CDR3 DNA is TGCGCCAGCAGCTTAAGGGGATCATCGCACACTGAAGCTTTCTTT. The gene calls are TRBV5-1 and TRBJ1-1; D might be TRBD1 (5 bases). CDR1 SGHRS and CDR2 YFSETQ come from the germline V gene. This CDR3 has 15 residues. Between the trimmed V and J ends, which lost 2 bases and 3 bases, there was a span of 14 bases.

This clonotype was seen at least ten times. The V call is TRBV5-1, the J call TRBJ2-5; perhaps TRBD1 as D (6 bases). The germline CDR1 and CDR2 sequences are SGHRS and YFSETQ. The CDR3 has 14 residues. The V and J ends lost 3 bases and 1 base respectively, with 10 bases between them. Here the CDR3 DNA reads TGCGCCAGCAGCTCCTACAGGGTCCAAGAGACCCAGTACTTC. Protein: CASSSYRVQETQYF.

This clonotype was seen repeatedly, ten times or more. The V call is TRBV2, the J call TRBJ2-7, with D tentatively TRBD1 or TRBD2 (5 bases each). V was pared by 4 bases and J by 1 base, with 11 bases between. CDR1 is SNHLY, CDR2 FYNNEI, per germline. The CDR3 extends over 14 amino acids. CDR3 residues: CASSVTGQSYEQYF. For the CDR3, the DNA is TGTGCCAGCAGTGTCACGGGGCAATCCTACGAGCAGTACTTC.

This clonotype showed up many times. The V and J genes are TRBV30 and TRBJ2-7; D uncertain. CDR1 and CDR2 (germline): GTSNPN, SVGIG (reference sequence). The V gene lost 0 bases and the J gene lost 5 bases, with 11 bases spanning the gap. The CDR3 has 13 residues. CDR3 loop: CAWSVGGDHEQYF. The CDR3 nucleotides are TGTGCCTGGAGTGTCGGTGGCGACCACGAGCAGTACTTC. Looking up the rest from reference TRBV30 and TRBJ2-7 gives the full variable domain: SQTIHQWPATLVQPVGSPLSLECTVEGTSNPNLYWYRQAAGRGLQLLFYSVGIGQISSEVPQNLSASRPQDRQFILSSKKLLLSDSGFYLCAWSVGGDHEQYFGPGTRLTVT.

This clonotype was seen a few times. V is TRBV20-1 and J is TRBJ2-1; TRBD2 agrees at 7 bases. After removal of 5 bases from V and 2 bases from J, the junction contained 9 bases not matched to a gene. This CDR3 has 15 amino acids. Germline lookup yields CDR1 DFQATT and CDR2 SNEGSKA (reference sequence). DNA of the CDR3: TGCAGTGCTCCTGCGGGCGGGACTACCTACAATGAGCAGTTCTTC. Protein sequence: CSAPAGGTTYNEQFF.

This clonotype was picked up many times. The chain employs TRBV11-1 and TRBJ2-7; D gene unclear. The CDR3 sequence is 12 residues long. Trimming shortened V by 5 bases and J by 6 bases, and 11 bases separated the two germline ends. Germline values: CDR1 SGHAT, CDR2 FQDESV (reference sequence). The CDR3 reads CASSPDNGEQYF. The CDR3 coding sequence is TGTGCCAGCAGCCCAGACAACGGCGAGCAGTACTTC.

There are many counts of this clonotype. The V and J genes are TRBV18 and TRBJ2-1; D unclear. Germline CDR1 is KGHSH and CDR2 is LQKENI. The CDR3 sequence is 13 residues long. The V end was cut by 2 bases, the J end by 8 bases, with 10 bases between. CDR3 amino acids: CASSPGHLDEQFF. CDR3 nucleotides: TGTGCCAGCTCACCAGGCCATCTCGATGAGCAGTTCTTC.

In this sample, this clonotype turned up many times. This chain uses TRBV3-1 with TRBJ2-7; D gene unclear. This CDR3 contains 12 residues. V was pared by 1 base and J by 1 base, with 2 bases between. Germline V lookup: CDR1 LGHDT, CDR2 YNNKEL (reference sequence). The CDR3 DNA reads as TGTGCCAGCAGCCAAGCTTCCTACGAGCAGTACTTC. It specifies CASSQASYEQYF.

This clonotype turned up a few times. The chain is built from TRBV12-3 or TRBV12-4 and TRBJ1-2; possibly TRBD1 for D (6 bases). The CDR3 is 13 amino acids. V lost 7 bases, J lost 3 bases, and 12 bases lay in between. CDR3 loop: CASISSGDYGYTF. CDR3 in DNA: TGTGCCAGCATCTCCTCAGGGGACTATGGCTACACCTTC.

The chain combines TRBV11-3 with TRBJ1-1; 7 bases are a match to TRBD1. This CDR3 region has 14 residues. Trimming took 6 bases from V and 3 from J; bases not matched to a gene: 7. Germline V lookup: CDR1 SGHNT, CDR2 YENEEA. In DNA form, the CDR3 reads TGTGCCAGCAGGTCGAGGGACAGAGACACTGAAGCTTTCTTT. It is translated as CASRSRDRDTEAFF.

This chain connects TRBV6-2 or TRBV6-3 to TRBJ2-7, with D possibly matching TRBD1 (5 bases). CDR3 length: 14 residues. CDR1 and CDR2 from the germline V gene are MNHEY and SVGEGT. V was pared by 7 bases and J by 7 bases, with 20 bases between. The CDR3 DNA reads TGTGCCAGCAAAAAGCAAGCAGGGATGTGGGAGCAGTACTTC. It translates to CASKKQAGMWEQYF.

In its sample, this clonotype was seen a few times. The gene calls are TRBV4-1 and TRBJ2-3, with 10 bases matching TRBD1. Germline CDR1 MGHRA, CDR2 YSYEKL. Trimming cost V 4 bases and J 3 bases; bases outside gene matches: 4. The CDR3 loop spans 15 amino acids. CDR3 in amino acids: CASSRGQGFTDTQYF. CDR3 in DNA: TGCGCCAGCAGCCGGGGACAGGGGTTTACAGATACGCAGTATTTT.

In its sample, this clonotype was seen many times. The chain is built from TRBV9 and TRBJ2-1; D is undetermined. CDR3 length: 13 amino acids. Looked up from germline, CDR1 is SGDLS and CDR2 is YYNGEE. Trimming took off 4 bases at V and 5 bases at J, with 10 bases between the two ends. The CDR3 DNA follows: TGTGCCAGCAGCTCACGACTTGACAATGAGCAGTTCTTC. It specifies CASSSRLDNEQFF. Variable domain in full (rest from reference TRBV9 and TRBJ2-1): DSGVTQTPKHLITATGQRVTLRCSPRSGDLSVYWYQQSLDQGLQFLIQYYNGEERAKGNILERFSAQQFPDLHSELNLSSLELGDSALYFCASSSRLDNEQFFGPGTRLTVL.

This clonotype appeared a few times. J is TRBJ1-4 and V is TRBV9; unclear D gene. The CDR3 spans 13 residues. Germline CDR1 and CDR2: SGDLS and YYNGEE. The V and J ends lost 0 bases and 11 bases respectively, with 11 bases between them. The CDR3 DNA is TGTGCCAGCAGCGTAGGGGTCATTGGGAAACTGTTTTTT. It translates to CASSVGVIGKLFF. The full variable domain, in which reference TRBV9 and TRBJ1-4 provide the parts outside the CDR3, is DSGVTQTPKHLITATGQRVTLRCSPRSGDLSVYWYQQSLDQGLQFLIQYYNGEERAKGNILERFSAQQFPDLHSELNLSSLELGDSALYFCASSVGVIGKLFFGSGTQLSVL.

The sample holds a few counts of this clonotype. This rearrangement joins TRBV9 to TRBJ1-6, with TRBD1 matching 7 bases. Trimming took 0 bases from V and 7 from J; bases not matched to a gene: 4. This CDR3 has 15 amino acids. Germline CDR1 SGDLS, CDR2 YYNGEE. The CDR3 loop is CASSVAGTANSPLHF. CDR3 coding DNA: TGTGCCAGCAGCGTAGCCGGGACAGCGAATTCACCCCTCCACTTT.

The J gene is TRBJ2-4, the V gene TRBV28; 12 bases are a match to TRBD1. The germline V gene has CDR1 MDHEN and CDR2 SYDVKM. Trimming at V came to 5 bases and at J to 15 bases, leaving 11 bases not matched to a gene. The CDR3 runs 14 residues. The CDR3 region has the DNA TGTGCCAGCAGTCCGATGGGACAGGGGGCGTTAAGGTACTTC. This codes for CASSPMGQGALRYF.

In this sample, this clonotype turned up a few times. The V and J genes are TRBV5-6 and TRBJ2-1, with 10 bases identical to TRBD1. The ends lost 2 bases at V and 8 bases at J; junction bases unmatched: 7. The CDR3 has 15 amino acids. CDR1 SGHDT and CDR2 YYEEEE come from the germline V gene. This chain's CDR3 is CASSFFGTGDHEQFF. CDR3 coding DNA: TGTGCCAGCAGCTTCTTCGGGACAGGGGATCATGAGCAGTTCTTC.

This clonotype was recorded a few times. The rearrangement uses TRBV12-3 or TRBV12-4 and TRBJ1-1; D call uncertain. The CDR3 spans 12 residues. V dropped 0 bases and J dropped 9 bases, with 8 bases sitting between them. The CDR3, as DNA: TGTGCCAGCAGTTTAGCGCGGGTTCAAGCTTTCTTT. Its translation is CASSLARVQAFF.

The gene calls are TRBV5-5 and TRBJ1-5; D is perhaps TRBD1 (6 bases). The CDR3 contains 18 residues. V was cut by 1 base and J by 4 bases, with 21 bases left in between. Germline assignment: CDR1 SGHKS and CDR2 YYEKEE (reference sequence). The CDR3 DNA follows: TGTGCCAGCAGCTTGACCCTAGGACAGCGAGATCAGAATCAGCCCCAGCATTTT. Translation: CASSLTLGQRDQNQPQHF.

This clonotype was picked up a small number of times. V gene TRBV11-2 combines with J gene TRBJ2-5, with 8 bases matching TRBD2. V dropped 5 bases and J dropped 4; count of bases not matched to a gene: 6. In germline, CDR1 is SGHAT, CDR2 FQNNGV. The CDR3 spans 14 residues. The CDR3 bases are TGTGCCAGCAGCGTCCCGGGGGGGAGAGAGACCCAGTACTTC. It is translated as CASSVPGGRETQYF. Based on the CDR3 plus reference TRBV11-2 and TRBJ2-5, the full variable domain is EAGVAQSPRYKIIEKRQSVAFWCNPISGHATLYWYQQILGQGPKLLIQFQNNGVVDDSQLPKDRFSAERLKGVDSTLKIQPAKLEDSAVYLCASSVPGGRETQYFGPGTRLLVL.

A note on this clonotype: A much more abundant neighbour one base away suggests this may be a read error. The rearrangement joins TRBV6-2 or TRBV6-3 to TRBJ2-2; 10 bases align to TRBD1. With V trimmed by 11 bases and J by 3 bases, 12 bases remained unmatched. The CDR3 length is 16 residues. CDR1 and CDR2 from the germline V gene are MNHEY and SVGEGT. CDR3 sequence: CAGKTRGTGDTGELFF. CDR3 sequence (DNA): TGTGCCGGCAAAACCAGGGGGACAGGGGACACCGGGGAGCTGTTTTTT.

This clonotype was seen repeatedly, ten times or more. This rearrangement joins TRBV6-5 to TRBJ2-7, with D hard to call. The germline gives CDR1 MNHEY, CDR2 SVGAGI. The CDR3 has 15 residues. Trimming pared 0 bases from V and 6 bases from J, leaving 15 bases between. For the CDR3, the DNA is TGTGCCAGCAGTTACTCTCTGGACGCCATGGGCGAGCAGTACTTC. This codes for CASSYSLDAMGEQYF.

This clonotype was observed at least ten times. The gene calls are TRBV2 and TRBJ2-7; D unclear. There are 13 residues in the CDR3. Trimming removed 6 bases from V and 2 bases from J, with 11 bases in between. Per the germline V gene, CDR1 is SNHLY and CDR2 is FYNNEI. CDR3 residues: CASRPRATYEQYF. Here the CDR3 DNA reads TGTGCCAGCAGACCCAGAGCCACCTACGAGCAGTACTTC. Using reference TRBV2 and TRBJ2-7 for the parts outside the CDR3, the full variable domain is EPEVTQTPSHQVTQMGQEVILRCVPISNHLYFYWYRQILGQKVEFLVSFYNNEISEKSEIFDDQFSVERPDGSNFTLKIRSTKLEDSAMYFCASRPRATYEQYFGPGTRLTVT.

This clonotype was detected ten times or more. This sequence joins TRBV3-1 and TRBJ1-2, with D hard to call. The CDR3 has 14 amino acids. Germline V lookup: CDR1 LGHDT, CDR2 YNNKEL (reference sequence). The V end was cut by 4 bases, the J end by 1 base, with 10 bases between. The CDR3 DNA reads as TGTGCCAGCAGCCCAGGAATGGGTAACTATGGCTACACCTTC. Translating it yields CASSPGMGNYGYTF.

The chain links TRBV27 to TRBJ2-1; 7 bases are shared with TRBD1. Germline CDR1 and CDR2: MNHEY and SMNVEV (reference sequence). V trimming: 7 bases; J trimming: 8 bases; junction bases outside the gene matches: 11. The CDR3 covers 14 residues. CDR3 sequence: CASTNLRQGYEQFF. The CDR3 DNA follows: TGTGCCAGCACTAACCTTAGACAGGGCTATGAGCAGTTCTTC.

This clonotype was picked up many times. The J gene is TRBJ2-5, the V gene TRBV20-1; D gene unclear. The V end was cut by 3 bases, the J end by 4 bases, with 18 bases between. Germline lookup yields CDR1 DFQATT and CDR2 SNEGSKA (reference sequence). This CDR3 has 15 residues. The CDR3 loop is CSARATGRLPETQYF. The CDR3, as DNA: TGCAGTGCTAGGGCGACGGGTAGACTTCCAGAGACCCAGTACTTC.